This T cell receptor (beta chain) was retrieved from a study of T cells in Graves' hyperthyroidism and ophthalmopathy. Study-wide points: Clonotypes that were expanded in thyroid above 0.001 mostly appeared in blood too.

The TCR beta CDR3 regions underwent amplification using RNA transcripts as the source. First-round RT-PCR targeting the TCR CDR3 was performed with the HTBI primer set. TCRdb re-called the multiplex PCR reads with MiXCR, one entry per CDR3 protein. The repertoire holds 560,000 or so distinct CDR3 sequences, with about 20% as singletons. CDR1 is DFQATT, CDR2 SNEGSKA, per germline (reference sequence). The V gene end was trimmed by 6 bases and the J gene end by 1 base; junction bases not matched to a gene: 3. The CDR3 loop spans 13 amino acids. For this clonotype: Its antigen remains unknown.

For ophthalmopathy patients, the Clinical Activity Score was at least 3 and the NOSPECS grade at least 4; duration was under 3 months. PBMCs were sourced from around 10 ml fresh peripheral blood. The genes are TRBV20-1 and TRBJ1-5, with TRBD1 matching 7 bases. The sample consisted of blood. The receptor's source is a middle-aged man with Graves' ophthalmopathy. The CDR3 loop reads CSAKDRSNQPQHF. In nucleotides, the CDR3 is TGCAGTGCCAAGGACAGGAGCAATCAGCCCCAGCATTTT.